These 32 T cell receptor beta chains came from one sample sequenced in a study of blood T cell repertoires in COVID-19. Clones were read by immunoSEQ multiplex PCR, and TCRdb kept only the in-frame ones, dropping some. The table includes 200,000 to 300,000 clones, more than 85% detected once. Material: peripheral blood. These receptor sequences come from a woman in her fifties or sixties with COVID-19, enrolled during active disease.

The J gene is TRBJ2-2, the V gene TRBV29-1; 10 bases fit TRBD2. Trimming cost V 5 bases and J 5 bases; bases outside gene matches: 11. Germline-derived CDR1 and CDR2 are SQVTM and ANQGSEA. The CDR3 consists of 16 residues. CDR3 DNA: TGCAGCGTTTTGGGTAGCGGGAGGCCAGGGACCGGGGAGCTGTTTTTT. It codes for CSVLGSGRPGTGELFF.

The CDR3 DNA reads as TGTGCCAGCAGCGTAGAAGGAGTGACGAACTATGGCTACACCTTC. Residues: CASSVEGVTNYGYTF. The rearrangement links TRBV9 to TRBJ1-2; D not certain. V shed 0 bases and J shed 2 bases, with 11 bases lying between them. Germline V CDR1 and CDR2: SGDLS, YYNGEE. This CDR3 is 15 amino acids long.

The chain carries TRBV4-2 and TRBJ2-5; 10 bases are shared with TRBD2. The CDR3 runs 19 residues. The trim removed 0 bases at V and 2 bases at J, leaving 12 bases unmatched. Germline V gene data show CDR1 as LGHNA and CDR2 as YNFKEQ. The CDR3 protein is CASSQEWASGSPRQETQYF. CDR3 bases: TGTGCCAGCAGCCAAGAGTGGGCTAGCGGGAGCCCCCGGCAAGAGACCCAGTACTTC.

The chain recombines TRBV7-8 with TRBJ1-5, with 9 positions matching TRBD1. The CDR3 has 17 residues. Germline-derived CDR1 and CDR2 are SGHVS and FQNEAQ. J was trimmed by 1 base and V by 5 bases; bases with no gene match: 9. CDR3 nucleotides: TGTGCCAGCAGCCTAGGGACAGGGACAGGGAGCAATCAGCCCCAGCATTTT. It encodes CASSLGTGTGSNQPQHF.

Worth noting for this clone: Other DNA sequences in the same sample also yield this CDR3. The chain couples TRBV3-1 (or the pseudogene TRBV3-2) to TRBJ2-7, with D possibly being TRBD1 (6 bases). V lost 6 bases and J 0 bases, leaving 12 bases between the germline ends. Germline values: CDR1 LGHDT, CDR2 YNNKEL (reference sequence). The length of the CDR3 is 14 residues. The CDR3: CASSPLTGSYEQYF. CDR3 DNA sequence: TGTGCCAGCAGTCCATTGACAGGCTCCTACGAGCAGTACTTC.

Only a few counts were recorded for this clone. The chain couples TRBV4-1 to TRBJ2-1, with 7 bases aligning to TRBD2. The CDR3 loop spans 16 amino acids. The V gene end was trimmed by 0 bases and the J gene end by 2 bases; junction bases not matched to a gene: 4. Germline CDR1 and CDR2: MGHRA and YSYEKL. The CDR3 reads CASSQEWGTTYNEQFF. CDR3 DNA: TGCGCCAGCAGCCAAGAGTGGGGGACTACCTACAATGAGCAGTTCTTC.

V and J are TRBV6-1 and TRBJ1-1; no clear D. Trimming left V 1 base short and J 5 bases short, with 20 bases between. The CDR3 length is 17 residues. Germline assignment: CDR1 MNHNS and CDR2 SASEGT. The CDR3 is CASSEGPFVGVRTEAFF. In DNA, the CDR3 is TGTGCCAGCAGTGAAGGTCCCTTCGTCGGGGTTAGGACTGAAGCTTTCTTT.

The chain employs TRBV30 and TRBJ1-5, with 7 positions matching TRBD1. With 2 bases clipped from V and 7 bases from J, the junction kept 8 bases outside the gene matches. The germline V gene has CDR1 GTSNPN and CDR2 SVGIG (reference sequence). The CDR3 sequence is 14 residues long. CDR3 amino acids: CAWSTDRVGQPQHF. The CDR3 DNA reads as TGTGCCTGGAGTACTGACAGGGTTGGCCAGCCCCAGCATTTT.

This clone has just one count. The rearrangement uses TRBV28 and TRBJ2-1; 15 bases are shared with TRBD2. Germline trimming cut 10 bases from V and 10 bases from J; bases unmatched to any gene: 5. Germline-derived CDR1 and CDR2 are MDHEN and SYDVKM. There are 13 residues in the CDR3. Written as DNA, the CDR3 is TGTGCCACGCGGACTAGCGGGAGGGAGGAGCAGTTCTTC. It encodes CATRTSGREEQFF.

This clone appeared a few times. CDR3 coding DNA: TGTGCCAGCAGCCCTAGAGGACTAGCGGGAGCCAATGAGCAGTTCTTC. This translates into CASSPRGLAGANEQFF. V usage is TRBV4-2 and J usage is TRBJ2-1; 13 nucleotides line up with TRBD2. This CDR3 spans 16 amino acids. J was trimmed by 6 bases and V by 4 bases; bases with no gene match: 6. Per the germline V gene, CDR1 is LGHNA and CDR2 is YNFKEQ.

The gene calls are TRBV19 and TRBJ2-1; D perhaps matches TRBD1 (5 bases). Looked up from germline, CDR1 is LNHDA and CDR2 is SQIVND (reference sequence). The length of the CDR3 is 17 residues. Trimming shortened V by 0 bases and J by 6 bases, and 18 bases separated the two germline ends. The CDR3 loop reads CASSIDLWGRVGNEQFF. CDR3 nucleotides: TGTGCCAGTAGTATAGATCTATGGGGCAGGGTGGGCAATGAGCAGTTCTTC. Full variable domain (remainder filled in from reference TRBV19 and TRBJ2-1): DGGITQSPKYLFRKEGQNVTLSCEQNLNHDAMYWYRQDPGQGLRLIYYSQIVNDFQKGDIAEGYSVSREKKESFPLTVTSAQKNPTAFYLCASSIDLWGRVGNEQFFGPGTRLTVL.

The V call is TRBV4-2, the J call TRBJ2-1; 9 positions match TRBD2. After removal of 2 bases from V and 5 bases from J, the junction contained 7 bases not matched to a gene. CDR3 length: 16 amino acids. From germline, CDR1 is LGHNA and CDR2 YNFKEQ. CDR3 protein: CASSQPGAGGDNEQFF. The CDR3, as DNA: TGTGCCAGCAGCCAACCAGGGGCGGGAGGGGACAATGAGCAGTTCTTC.

The chain couples TRBV11-2 to TRBJ1-1; D unclear. Germline V lookup: CDR1 SGHAT, CDR2 FQNNGV. The CDR3 covers 11 residues. Trimming shortened V by 3 bases and J by 6 bases, and 5 bases separated the two germline ends. CDR3 DNA sequence: TGTGCCAGCAGCTTTACGGCTGAAGCTTTCTTT. Translated: CASSFTAEAFF.

The chain uses TRBV5-6 and TRBJ2-2; TRBD2 aligns across 12 bases. CDR1 and CDR2 (germline): SGHDT, YYEEEE. V was clipped by 1 base and J by 5 bases; unmatched bases: 3. The CDR3 has 16 residues. The CDR3 DNA reads as TGTGCCAGCAGCTTGCCTGGGACTAGCGGGACCGGGGAGCTGTTTTTT. Its translation: CASSLPGTSGTGELFF.

The gene calls are TRBV19 and TRBJ1-5, with 9 bases identical to TRBD1. Germline lookup yields CDR1 LNHDA and CDR2 SQIVND (reference sequence). Trimming cost V 4 bases and J 2 bases; bases outside gene matches: 6. The CDR3 is 16 residues long. CDR3 coding DNA: TGTGCCAGTAGTAGCTTACAGGGGGCCGGCAATCAGCCCCAGCATTTT. This codes for CASSSLQGAGNQPQHF. Based on the CDR3 plus reference TRBV19 and TRBJ1-5, the full variable domain is DGGITQSPKYLFRKEGQNVTLSCEQNLNHDAMYWYRQDPGQGLRLIYYSQIVNDFQKGDIAEGYSVSREKKESFPLTVTSAQKNPTAFYLCASSSLQGAGNQPQHFGDGTRLSIL.

The V gene is TRBV28, the J gene TRBJ1-1; 7 nucleotides match TRBD1. Germline V lookup: CDR1 MDHEN, CDR2 SYDVKM. Germline trimming cut 3 bases from V and 6 bases from J; bases unmatched to any gene: 1. CDR3 length: 12 residues. CDR3 sequence reads: CASSFQGAEAFF. Here the CDR3 DNA reads TGTGCCAGCAGTTTTCAGGGGGCTGAAGCTTTCTTT.

The chain has TRBV10-2 and TRBJ1-4; the D gene is possibly TRBD1 (5 bases). CDR1 WSHSY and CDR2 SAAADI come from the germline V gene. CDR3 length: 15 residues. V was shortened by 1 base and J by 8 bases, with 14 bases between the two germline ends. CDR3 nucleotides: TGCGCCAGCAGTGAGTTTGGAGGGGTTGGCGAAAAACTGTTTTTT. As protein: CASSEFGGVGEKLFF.

The chain carries TRBV7-3 and TRBJ2-1; TRBD2 matches at 10 bases. CDR3 length equals 15 residues. Per the germline V gene, CDR1 is SGHTA and CDR2 is FQGTGA. J gave up 8 bases and V 5 bases, and 9 bases lay outside the gene matches. CDR3 sequence reads: CASSRSGLAMDEQFF. DNA for the CDR3: TGTGCCAGCAGCCGATCGGGACTAGCGATGGATGAGCAGTTCTTC.

The chain is built from TRBV5-4 and TRBJ2-3, with D perhaps matching TRBD2 (5 bases). Trimming left V 4 bases short and J 3 bases short, with 21 bases between. The CDR3 covers 17 residues. Germline CDR1 SGHNT, CDR2 YYREEE (reference sequence). The CDR3, as DNA: TGTGCCAGCAGCCCCCATGGGCGGACCCCGGGGACAGATACGCAGTATTTT. It yields the protein CASSPHGRTPGTDTQYF.

The chain joins TRBV4-3 to TRBJ2-1; 15 positions agree with TRBD2. The CDR3 has 19 residues. With 0 bases clipped from V and 7 bases from J, the junction kept 10 bases outside the gene matches. Germline V gene data show CDR1 as LGHNA and CDR2 as YSLEER. DNA of the CDR3: TGCGCCAGCAGCCAAGATCCGGGACTAGCGGGAGGTTGGAGGAATGAGCAGTTCTTC. Its protein product is CASSQDPGLAGGWRNEQFF.

The chain joins TRBV7-2 to TRBJ1-3; the match to TRBD1 covers 7 bases. The CDR3 consists of 17 residues. The germline V gene encodes CDR1 SGHTA and CDR2 FQGNSA. The V and J ends lost 4 bases and 3 bases, in that order; junction bases with no gene match: 12. In DNA, the CDR3 is TGTGCCAGCAGCTCCAGAAGTACAGGGGCAGGTGGAAACACCATATATTTT. It specifies CASSSRSTGAGGNTIYF. Complete variable domain (other parts from reference TRBV7-2 and TRBJ1-3): GAGVSQSPSNKVTEKGKDVELRCDPISGHTALYWYRQSLGQGLEFLIYFQGNSAPDKSGLPSDRFSAERTGGSVSTLTIQRTQQEDSAVYLCASSSRSTGAGGNTIYFGEGSWLTVV.

Note on this clone: This specimen includes other DNA sequences encoding the same CDR3. The gene calls are TRBV11-3 and TRBJ2-1; tentatively, D is TRBD2 (6 bases). The CDR3 loop spans 14 amino acids. Germline V gives CDR1 SGHNT, CDR2 YENEEA. V lost 1 base to trimming and J lost 8 bases, with 12 bases between them. CDR3 bases: TGTGCCAGCAGCTTAGGCGCGGGATTGGATGAGCAGTTCTTC. Protein: CASSLGAGLDEQFF. Using reference TRBV11-3 and TRBJ2-1 for the parts outside the CDR3, the full variable domain is EAGVVQSPRYKIIEKKQPVAFWCNPISGHNTLYWYLQNLGQGPELLIRYENEEAVDDSQLPKDRFSAERLKGVDSTLKIQPAELGDSAVYLCASSLGAGLDEQFFGPGTRLTVL.

The V call is TRBV7-2, the J call TRBJ2-5; D is perhaps TRBD2 (6 bases). The V and J ends lost 4 bases and 5 bases respectively, with 14 bases between them. CDR1 and CDR2 from the germline V gene are SGHTA and FQGNSA. There are 14 residues in the CDR3. The CDR3 sequence is CASSSRRAYETQYF. CDR3 in DNA: TGTGCCAGCAGCTCGAGGAGGGCCTATGAGACCCAGTACTTC. The full variable domain, rest sourced from reference TRBV7-2 and TRBJ2-5, is GAGVSQSPSNKVTEKGKDVELRCDPISGHTALYWYRQSLGQGLEFLIYFQGNSAPDKSGLPSDRFSAERTGGSVSTLTIQRTQQEDSAVYLCASSSRRAYETQYFGPGTRLLVL.

This chain connects TRBV10-3 to TRBJ2-3, with D tentatively TRBD2 (6 bases). In germline, CDR1 is ENHRY, CDR2 SYGVKD. V was clipped by 5 bases and J by 5 bases, with 11 bases between them. The CDR3 is made up of 13 amino acids. CDR3 protein: CAISRPGEDTQYF. CDR3 DNA: TGTGCCATCAGTCGGCCGGGAGAAGATACGCAGTATTTT.

The chain employs TRBV4-1 and TRBJ1-4; 7 bases line up with TRBD1. V trimming: 2 bases; J trimming: 3 bases; junction bases outside the gene matches: 3. The CDR3 contains 15 residues. Germline CDR1 MGHRA, CDR2 YSYEKL. The DNA of the CDR3 is TGCGCCAGCAGCCAACTAGGGACAGCTAATGAAAAACTGTTTTTT. Protein product: CASSQLGTANEKLFF.

This chain links TRBV28 with TRBJ2-7, with TRBD2 matching over 11 bases. Germline V gene data show CDR1 as MDHEN and CDR2 as SYDVKM. The CDR3 sequence is 14 residues long. Trimming cost V 6 bases and J 3 bases; bases outside gene matches: 4. In DNA, the CDR3 is TGTGCCAGCAGAGCTAGCGGGAGGAGCTACGAGCAGTACTTC. Translation: CASRASGRSYEQYF.

The V call is TRBV9, the J call TRBJ1-1; D not certain. This CDR3 has 16 residues. Germline loops: CDR1 SGDLS, CDR2 YYNGEE. The V end lost 0 bases, the J end lost 4 bases, and 16 bases lay between the germline ends. The CDR3 spells CASSVDLGGQGTEAFF. DNA of the CDR3: TGTGCCAGCAGCGTAGATTTAGGAGGGCAAGGCACTGAAGCTTTCTTT.

The chain has TRBV19 and TRBJ1-1, with 8 bases aligning to TRBD1. The germline CDR1 and CDR2 sequences are LNHDA and SQIVND (reference sequence). This CDR3 spans 13 amino acids. The trim removed 6 bases at V and 4 bases at J, leaving 4 bases unmatched. The CDR3 loop is CASSPTGVTEAFF. The CDR3 DNA follows: TGTGCCAGTAGCCCGACAGGGGTCACTGAAGCTTTCTTT.

In its sample, this clone was seen once. This chain connects TRBV6-6 to TRBJ2-7; TRBD1 matches at 7 bases. CDR1 is MNHNY and CDR2 is SVGAGI in the germline V gene (reference sequence). V lost 8 bases, J lost 2 bases, and 6 bases stayed unmatched. The CDR3 is 13 residues long. CDR3 region: CASGLGTAYEQYF. The CDR3 nucleotides are TGTGCCAGCGGTCTGGGGACAGCCTACGAGCAGTACTTC.

V and J are TRBV19 and TRBJ2-1; 8 positions agree with TRBD1. Germline assignment: CDR1 LNHDA and CDR2 SQIVND (reference sequence). The CDR3 contains 13 residues. With V trimmed by 5 bases and J by 5 bases, 2 bases remained unmatched. The CDR3 DNA follows: TGTGCCAGTAGTGGACAGGGACACAATGAGCAGTTCTTC. Translation gives CASSGQGHNEQFF.

The rearrangement links TRBV28 to TRBJ1-3, with 7 bases that match TRBD1. The CDR3 is 15 amino acids. V trimming: 2 bases; J trimming: 4 bases; junction bases outside the gene matches: 5. The germline V gene has CDR1 MDHEN and CDR2 SYDVKM. The CDR3 region has the DNA TGTGCCAGCAGTTTAAGGGGGCTTGGAGGAAACACCATATATTTT. This translates into CASSLRGLGGNTIYF.

The chain joins TRBV18 to TRBJ1-3, with 10 bases aligning to TRBD1. Germline trimming cut 5 bases from V and 4 bases from J; bases unmatched to any gene: 5. The CDR3 is 15 residues long. CDR1 KGHSH and CDR2 LQKENI come from the germline V gene. CDR3 protein: CASSVDRGRGNTIYF. CDR3 nucleotide sequence: TGTGCCAGCTCAGTTGACAGGGGGCGAGGAAACACCATATATTTT.